This T cell receptor beta chain derives from a study of blood T cell repertoires in COVID-19. Study information: Sites in the United States, Italy and Spain provided acute and convalescent COVID-19 samples.

Germline V CDR1 and CDR2: MNHEY, SMNVEV (reference sequence). The CDR3 totals 16 residues. The V and J ends lost 2 bases and 2 bases, in that order; junction bases with no gene match: 5. Some clones are missing from TCRdb's copy, which holds only in-frame ones; the method was immunoSEQ multiplex PCR. The sample records 52,000 or so clones, less than 90% being singletons. This chain joins TRBV27 and TRBJ2-1; 8 nucleotides agree with TRBD1. The source of this sequence is a man aged 45-65 years with acute or convalescent COVID-19. The material sequenced was peripheral blood. CDR3 residues: CASSLPDRVTYNEQFF. The DNA for the CDR3 is TGTGCCAGCAGTTTACCGGACAGGGTAACCTACAATGAGCAGTTCTTC.